Given below is one T cell receptor beta chain in context. The antigen remains undetermined. The data were obtained in a study of monozygotic twins with inflammatory bowel disease. Each of the TCR libraries took roughly 3,700 ng of total RNA. Researchers put TCRalpha and TCRbeta cDNA through two nested PCRs lasting approximately 16 and 9 cycles. TCRdb re-called the 5' RACE reads; every CDR3 protein appears as one record, without DNA. Its listing shows some 190,000 distinct CDR3 sequences. Study-level points and caveats: Extra variability in the repertoires of patients may have come from differing immunosuppressive treatments. Twins classed as concordant or discordant showed no difference in repertoire similarity, possibly from limited power.

The receptor was isolated from a human donor with ulcerative colitis or Crohn's disease, or a healthy co-twin of an affected twin (not recorded which). Source material: blood.

This chain's CDR3 is CASSQRDSDRGAFF. V gene TRBV3-1 combines with J gene TRBJ1-1. The germline V gene encodes CDR1 LGHDT and CDR2 YNNKEL (reference sequence). This CDR3 spans 14 amino acids.